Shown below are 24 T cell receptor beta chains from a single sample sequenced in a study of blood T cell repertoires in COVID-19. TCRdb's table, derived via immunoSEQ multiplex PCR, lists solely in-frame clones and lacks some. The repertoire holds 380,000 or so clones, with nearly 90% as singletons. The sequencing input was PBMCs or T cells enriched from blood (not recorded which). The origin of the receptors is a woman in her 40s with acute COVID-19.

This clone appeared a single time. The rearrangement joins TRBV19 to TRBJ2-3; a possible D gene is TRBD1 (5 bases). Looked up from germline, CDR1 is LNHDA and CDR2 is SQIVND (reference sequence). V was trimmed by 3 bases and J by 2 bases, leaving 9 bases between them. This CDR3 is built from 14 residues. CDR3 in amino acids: CASSMVTDTDTQYF. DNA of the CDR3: TGTGCCAGTAGTATGGTGACAGACACAGATACGCAGTATTTT.

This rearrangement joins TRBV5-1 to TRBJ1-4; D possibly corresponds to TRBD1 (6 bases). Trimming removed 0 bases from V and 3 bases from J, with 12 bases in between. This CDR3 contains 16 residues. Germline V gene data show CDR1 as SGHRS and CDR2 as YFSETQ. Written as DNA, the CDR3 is TGCGCCAGCAGCTTGGAGGTCCAGGGGCCTAATGAAAAACTGTTTTTT. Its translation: CASSLEVQGPNEKLFF.

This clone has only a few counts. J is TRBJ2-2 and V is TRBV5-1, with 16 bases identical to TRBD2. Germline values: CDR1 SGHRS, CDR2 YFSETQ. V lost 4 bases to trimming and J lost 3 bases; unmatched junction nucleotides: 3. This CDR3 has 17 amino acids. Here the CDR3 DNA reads TGCGCCAGCAGCCCCGGGACTAGCGGGGGGGACACCGGGGAGCTGTTTTTT. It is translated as CASSPGTSGGDTGELFF.

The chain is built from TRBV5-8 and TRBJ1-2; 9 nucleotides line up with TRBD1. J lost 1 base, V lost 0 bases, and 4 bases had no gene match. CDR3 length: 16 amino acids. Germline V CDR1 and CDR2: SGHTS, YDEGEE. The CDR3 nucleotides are TGTGCCAGCAGCTTGGTCGGGACAGGGAATAACTATGGCTACACCTTC. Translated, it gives CASSLVGTGNNYGYTF.

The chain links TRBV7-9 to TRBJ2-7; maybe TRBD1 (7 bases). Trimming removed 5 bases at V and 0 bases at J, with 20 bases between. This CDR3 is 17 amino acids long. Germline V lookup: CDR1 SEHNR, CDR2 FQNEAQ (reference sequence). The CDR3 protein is CASSPGRGTELSYEQYF. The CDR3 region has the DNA TGTGCCAGCAGCCCGGGGCGCGGGACAGAACTCTCCTACGAGCAGTACTTC.

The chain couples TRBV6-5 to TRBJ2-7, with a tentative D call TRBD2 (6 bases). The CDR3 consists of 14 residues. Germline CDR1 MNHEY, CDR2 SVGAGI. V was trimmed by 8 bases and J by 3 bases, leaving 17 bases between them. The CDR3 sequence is CASGGSGRIYEQYF. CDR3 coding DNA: TGTGCCAGCGGGGGGTCGGGGCGTATCTACGAGCAGTACTTC.

This CDR3 is CASSLARNRYNEQFF. In DNA, the CDR3 is TGTGCCAGCAGCTTGGCCCGGAACAGATACAATGAGCAGTTCTTC. This chain connects TRBV5-4 to TRBJ2-1; D ambiguous. Germline V lookup: CDR1 SGHNT, CDR2 YYREEE (reference sequence). V lost 0 bases, J lost 4 bases, and 11 bases lay in between. This CDR3 region has 15 residues.

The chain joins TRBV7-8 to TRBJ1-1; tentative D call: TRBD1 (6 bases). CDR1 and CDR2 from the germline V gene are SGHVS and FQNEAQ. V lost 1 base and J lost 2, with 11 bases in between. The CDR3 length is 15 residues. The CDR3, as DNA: TGTGCCAGCAGCTTAGTGGGACAAAGAAACACTGAAGCTTTCTTT. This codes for CASSLVGQRNTEAFF.

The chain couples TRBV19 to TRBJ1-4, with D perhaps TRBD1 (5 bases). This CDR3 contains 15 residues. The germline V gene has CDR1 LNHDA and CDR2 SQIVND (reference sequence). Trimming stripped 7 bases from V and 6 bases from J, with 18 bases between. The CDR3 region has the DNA TGTGCCAGTACCCTACAGGCAGGGTGGGATGAAAAACTGTTTTTT. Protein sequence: CASTLQAGWDEKLFF.

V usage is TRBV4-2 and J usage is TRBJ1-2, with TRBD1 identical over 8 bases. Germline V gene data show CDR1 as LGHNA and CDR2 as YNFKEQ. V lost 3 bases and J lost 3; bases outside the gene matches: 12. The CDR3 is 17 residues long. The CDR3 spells CASSHNYRGRYDYGYTF. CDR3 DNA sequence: TGTGCCAGCAGCCATAACTACAGGGGGAGGTACGACTATGGCTACACCTTC.

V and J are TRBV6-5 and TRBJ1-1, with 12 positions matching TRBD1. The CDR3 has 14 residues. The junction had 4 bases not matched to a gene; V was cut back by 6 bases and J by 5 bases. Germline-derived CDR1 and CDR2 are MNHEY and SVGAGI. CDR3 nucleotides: TGTGCCAGCAGGTGGGACAGGGGGCGAACTGAAGCTTTCTTT. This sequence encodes CASRWDRGRTEAFF.

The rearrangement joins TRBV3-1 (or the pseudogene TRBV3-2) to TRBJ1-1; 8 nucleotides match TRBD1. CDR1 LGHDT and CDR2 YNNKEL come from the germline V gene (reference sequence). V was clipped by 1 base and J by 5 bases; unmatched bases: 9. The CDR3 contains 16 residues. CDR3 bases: TGTGCCAGCAGCCAAGGGATGGACAGGGCCCAAACTGAAGCTTTCTTT. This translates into CASSQGMDRAQTEAFF.

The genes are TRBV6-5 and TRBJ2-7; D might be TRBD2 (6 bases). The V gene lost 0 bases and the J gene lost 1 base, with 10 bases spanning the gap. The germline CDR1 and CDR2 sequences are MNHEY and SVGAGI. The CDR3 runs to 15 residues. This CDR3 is CASSYSPGLSYEQYF. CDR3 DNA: TGTGCCAGCAGTTACTCTCCGGGACTTTCCTACGAGCAGTACTTC.

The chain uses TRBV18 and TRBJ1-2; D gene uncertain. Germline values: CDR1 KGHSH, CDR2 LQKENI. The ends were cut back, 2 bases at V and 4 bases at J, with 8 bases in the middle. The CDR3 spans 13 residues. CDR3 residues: CASSPTVIYGYTF. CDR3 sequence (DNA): TGTGCCAGCTCACCAACGGTAATCTATGGCTACACCTTC.

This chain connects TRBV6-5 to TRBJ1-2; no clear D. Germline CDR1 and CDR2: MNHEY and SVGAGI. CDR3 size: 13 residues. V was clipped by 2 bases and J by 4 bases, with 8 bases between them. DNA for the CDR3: TGTGCCAGCAGTTACGAACAGAGCTATGGCTACACCTTC. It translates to CASSYEQSYGYTF.

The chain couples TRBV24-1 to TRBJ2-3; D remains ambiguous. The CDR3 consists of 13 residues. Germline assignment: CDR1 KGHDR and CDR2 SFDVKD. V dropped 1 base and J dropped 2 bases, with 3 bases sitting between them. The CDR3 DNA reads TGTGCCACCAGTGATTTTAACACAGATACGCAGTATTTT. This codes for CATSDFNTDTQYF.

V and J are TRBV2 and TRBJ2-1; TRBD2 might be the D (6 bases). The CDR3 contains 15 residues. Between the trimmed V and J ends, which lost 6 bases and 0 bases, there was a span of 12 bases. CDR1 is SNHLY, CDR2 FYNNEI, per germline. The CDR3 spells CASRLAESSYNEQFF. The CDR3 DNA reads TGTGCCAGCAGGTTAGCGGAAAGCTCCTACAATGAGCAGTTCTTC.

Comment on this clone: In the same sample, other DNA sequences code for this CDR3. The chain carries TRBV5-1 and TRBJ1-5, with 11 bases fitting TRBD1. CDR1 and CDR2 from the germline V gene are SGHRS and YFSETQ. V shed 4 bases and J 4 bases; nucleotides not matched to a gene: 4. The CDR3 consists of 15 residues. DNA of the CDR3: TGCGCCAGCAGCACTGGACAGGGGGCTAATCAGCCCCAGCATTTT. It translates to CASSTGQGANQPQHF.

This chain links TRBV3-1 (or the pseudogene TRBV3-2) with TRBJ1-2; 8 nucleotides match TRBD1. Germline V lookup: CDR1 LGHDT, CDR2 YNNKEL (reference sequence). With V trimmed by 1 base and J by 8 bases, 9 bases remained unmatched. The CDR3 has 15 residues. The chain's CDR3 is CASSQVGRGRVGYTF. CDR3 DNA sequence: TGTGCCAGCAGCCAAGTCGGCAGGGGGCGCGTAGGCTACACCTTC.

DNA for the CDR3: TGTGCCAGCAGCTTATCTACCCATTCGAACACCGGGGAGCTGTTTTTT. Its protein product is CASSLSTHSNTGELFF. The J gene is TRBJ2-2, the V gene TRBV7-8; D is uncertain. The V end lost 2 bases, the J end lost 0 bases, and 10 bases lay between the germline ends. CDR1 is SGHVS, CDR2 FQNEAQ, per germline. This CDR3 spans 16 amino acids.

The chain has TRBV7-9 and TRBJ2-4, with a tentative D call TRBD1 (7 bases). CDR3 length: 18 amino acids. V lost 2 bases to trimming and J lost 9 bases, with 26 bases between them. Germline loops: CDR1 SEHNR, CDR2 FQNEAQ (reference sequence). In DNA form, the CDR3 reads TGTGCCAGCAGCTTATGGCCAGGGGGGCGCGGAGGTCAAGGCATTCAGTACTTC. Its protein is CASSLWPGGRGGQGIQYF.

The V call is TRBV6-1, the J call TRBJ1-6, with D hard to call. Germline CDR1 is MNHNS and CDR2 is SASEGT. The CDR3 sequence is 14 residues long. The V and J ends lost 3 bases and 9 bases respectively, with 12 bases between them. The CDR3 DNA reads TGTGCCAGCAGTGAGCGGGGAATGAGTTCACCCCTCCACTTT. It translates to CASSERGMSSPLHF.

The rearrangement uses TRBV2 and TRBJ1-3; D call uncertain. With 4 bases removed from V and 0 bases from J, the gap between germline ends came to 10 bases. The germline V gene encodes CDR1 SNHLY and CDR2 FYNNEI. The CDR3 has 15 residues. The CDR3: CASSARGVSGNTIYF. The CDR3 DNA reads TGTGCCAGCAGTGCAAGAGGAGTCTCTGGAAACACCATATATTTT.

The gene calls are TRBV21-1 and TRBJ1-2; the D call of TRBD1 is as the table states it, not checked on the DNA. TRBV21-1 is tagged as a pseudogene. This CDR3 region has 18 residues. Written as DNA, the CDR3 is TGTGCCAGCAGCAAATGGGGACAGGGCCGCAGGGGTGACTATGGCTACACCTTC. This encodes CASSKWGQGRRGDYGYTF.